The TCR beta chain under discussion was sequenced for a study of cytomegalovirus exposure and HLA in healthy donors. Findings and caveats of the study: Investigators reported under 200 TCR beta chains as tied to cytomegalovirus. In a later analysis, TCR association rates varied by HLA locus: DRB1 most, HLA-C fewest.

This CDR3 contains 15 residues. V was pared by 5 bases and J by 4 bases, with 14 bases between. Germline lookup yields CDR1 MGHRA and CDR2 YSYEKL. For this clone: Its matching antigen is unknown.

This PCR relied on a set of 60 Vbeta primers and 13 Jbeta primers. Authors' analysis steps: An analysis that came later counted 80 million or so unique TCR beta chains, approximately 11 million shared. Measured with immunoSEQ multiplex PCR; TCRdb has only the in-frame clones, and not every one. The V and J calls and clone size are taken from that table; D and trimming were inferred from the DNA. Of around 120,000 clones in the sample, about three quarters are singletons; the top ten hold about 3.3%. This receptor was identified in a woman in her twenties or thirties in good health and CMV-seropositive. The V call is TRBV4-1, the J call TRBJ2-2; D call uncertain. The source material was PBMCs. The CDR3 DNA follows: TGCGCCAGCAGCTACCTCTTCGACACCACCGGGGAGCTGTTTTTT. Translated, it gives CASSYLFDTTGELFF.